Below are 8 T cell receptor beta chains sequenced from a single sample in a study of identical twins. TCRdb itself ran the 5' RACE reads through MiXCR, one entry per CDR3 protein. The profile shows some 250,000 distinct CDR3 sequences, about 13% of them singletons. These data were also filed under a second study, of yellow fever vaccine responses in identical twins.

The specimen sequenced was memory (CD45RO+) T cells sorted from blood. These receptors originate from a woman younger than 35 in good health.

The DNA for the CDR3 is TGCGCCAGCAGTCTGGGACTAGCGGGACCAGGCACAGATACGCAGTATTTT. Encoded protein: CASSLGLAGPGTDTQYF. This sequence joins TRBV5-1 and TRBJ2-3, with 13 nucleotides matching TRBD2. V lost 5 bases, J lost 1 base, and 7 bases stayed unmatched. There are 17 residues in the CDR3. From germline, CDR1 is SGHRS and CDR2 YFSETQ.

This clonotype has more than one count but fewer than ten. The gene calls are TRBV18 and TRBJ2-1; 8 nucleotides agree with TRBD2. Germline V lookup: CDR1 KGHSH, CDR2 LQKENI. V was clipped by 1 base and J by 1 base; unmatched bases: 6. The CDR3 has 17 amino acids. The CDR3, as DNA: TGTGCCAGCTCACCACGTCGGGGGGGGCAGTCCTACAATGAGCAGTTCTTC. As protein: CASSPRRGGQSYNEQFF.

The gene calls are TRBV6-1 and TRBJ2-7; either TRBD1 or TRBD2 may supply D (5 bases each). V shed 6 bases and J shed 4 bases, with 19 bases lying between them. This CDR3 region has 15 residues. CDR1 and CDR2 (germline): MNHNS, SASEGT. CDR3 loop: CASRGDRALTYEQYF. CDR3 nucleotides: TGTGCCAGCAGGGGAGACAGAGCCTTAACATACGAGCAGTACTTC.

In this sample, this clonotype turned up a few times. The DNA of the CDR3 is TGTGCCAGCAGACTGGGACAGGGGAACTATGGCTACACCTTC. Residues: CASRLGQGNYGYTF. The chain has TRBV7-9 and TRBJ1-2; TRBD1 matches at 10 bases. V shed 6 bases and J 2 bases; nucleotides not matched to a gene: 3. From germline, CDR1 is SEHNR and CDR2 FQNEAQ (reference sequence). This CDR3 is built from 14 residues.

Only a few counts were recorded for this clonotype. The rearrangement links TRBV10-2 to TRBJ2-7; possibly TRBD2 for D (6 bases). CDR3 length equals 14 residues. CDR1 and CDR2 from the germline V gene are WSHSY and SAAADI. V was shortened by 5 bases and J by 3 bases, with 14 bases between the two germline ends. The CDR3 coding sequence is TGCGCCAGCAGTCCCCGGACTAAGAACTACGAGCAGTACTTC. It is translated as CASSPRTKNYEQYF.

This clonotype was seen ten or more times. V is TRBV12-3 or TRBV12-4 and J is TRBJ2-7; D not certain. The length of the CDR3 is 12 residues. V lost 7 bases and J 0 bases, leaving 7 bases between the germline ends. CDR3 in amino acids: CASTQSSYEQYF. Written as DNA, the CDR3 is TGTGCCAGCACACAGAGCTCCTACGAGCAGTACTTC.

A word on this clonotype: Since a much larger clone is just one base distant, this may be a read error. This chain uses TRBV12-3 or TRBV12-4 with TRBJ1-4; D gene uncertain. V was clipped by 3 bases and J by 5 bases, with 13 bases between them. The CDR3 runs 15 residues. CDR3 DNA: TGTGCCAGCAGTTTCGAGGGTTCAGTGAATGAAAAACTGTTTTTT. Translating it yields CASSFEGSVNEKLFF.

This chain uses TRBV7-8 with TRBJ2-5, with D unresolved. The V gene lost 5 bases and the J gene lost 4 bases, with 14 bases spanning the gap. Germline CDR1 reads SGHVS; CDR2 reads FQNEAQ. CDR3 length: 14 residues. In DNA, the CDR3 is TGTGCCAGCAGCCTTATCTTCAGTCTAGAGACCCAGTACTTC. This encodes CASSLIFSLETQYF.